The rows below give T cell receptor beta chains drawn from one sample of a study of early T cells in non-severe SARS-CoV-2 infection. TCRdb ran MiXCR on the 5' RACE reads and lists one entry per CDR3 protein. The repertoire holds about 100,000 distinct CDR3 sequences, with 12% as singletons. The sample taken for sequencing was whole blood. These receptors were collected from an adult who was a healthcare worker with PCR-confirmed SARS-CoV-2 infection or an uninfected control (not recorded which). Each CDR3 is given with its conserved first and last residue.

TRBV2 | CASSPDVSSNQPQHF
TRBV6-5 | CASSYSTGGRGTDTQYF
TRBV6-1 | CASSGQGSEKLFF
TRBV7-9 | CASSSTWWPQHF
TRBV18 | CASSLGRGSTEAFF
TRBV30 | CAWSVLIGTGELFF
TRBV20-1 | CSARDQGTPSEEQYF
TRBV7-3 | CASSPPDSRNEQFF
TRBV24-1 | CATSDLRGTQSSYTF
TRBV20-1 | CSARLIQGMNSPLHF
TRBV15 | CATSTQGLGSPLHF
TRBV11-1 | CASSLGGVTQYF